These 7 T cell receptor beta chains were sequenced from one sample in a study of response to subunit inactivated influenza vaccine. TCRdb reprocessed the RT-PCR reads via MiXCR and lists one record per CDR3 protein. The profile shows 500,000 to 550,000 distinct CDR3 sequences, approximately 20% of them singletons. This sample was shared with a second study, whose subject was T cells expressing NK-cell markers. Per that paper: The TCR beta cDNA came from 5'RACE template switching with UMIs.

Sequencing was performed on CD4+ T cells sorted from PBMCs, taken roughly 12 days after vaccination. These receptors came from a man in his fifties who received an inactivated influenza vaccine.

This clonotype was detected only a few times. The chain recombines TRBV6-5 with TRBJ2-5; D uncertain. The ends were cut back, 2 bases at V and 1 base at J, with 8 bases in the middle. The CDR3 covers 14 residues. The V gene's germline CDR1 is MNHEY and CDR2 SVGAGI. CDR3 DNA: TGTGCCAGCAGTTACGGGAAGCTCCAAGAGACCCAGTACTTC. Protein sequence: CASSYGKLQETQYF.

The chain combines TRBV29-1 with TRBJ2-7; possible D gene TRBD1, 5 bases. The V gene lost 4 bases and the J gene lost 4 bases, with 20 bases spanning the gap. The V gene's germline CDR1 is SQVTM and CDR2 ANQGSEA. This CDR3 comprises 15 residues. The CDR3 protein is CSVAGAIRKGYEQYF. The CDR3 DNA follows: TGCAGCGTTGCTGGGGCCATCAGAAAGGGATACGAGCAGTACTTC.

This clonotype was counted a few times. This chain links TRBV20-1 with TRBJ2-7; 7 bases are shared with TRBD2. Trimming at V came to 0 bases and at J to 2 bases, leaving 10 bases not matched to a gene. The CDR3 extends over 16 amino acids. Germline values: CDR1 DFQATT, CDR2 SNEGSKA (reference sequence). The CDR3, as DNA: TGCAGTGCTAGAGATTTGGCCGGGACTATCACCTACGAGCAGTACTTC. Its protein is CSARDLAGTITYEQYF.

The rearrangement joins TRBV20-1 to TRBJ2-3, with TRBD1 identical over 9 bases. V lost 5 bases, J lost 4 bases, and 7 bases stayed unmatched. The CDR3 spans 14 residues. Per the germline V gene, CDR1 is DFQATT and CDR2 is SNEGSKA (reference sequence). The CDR3 here is CSAGTGTKADTQYF. The DNA for the CDR3 is TGCAGTGCTGGGACAGGGACAAAGGCAGATACGCAGTATTTT.

This clonotype was detected a few times. The chain joins TRBV29-1 to TRBJ2-7; D is perhaps TRBD2 (7 bases). This CDR3 comprises 13 residues. V dropped 5 bases and J dropped 2 bases, with 13 bases sitting between them. The germline CDR1 and CDR2 sequences are SQVTM and ANQGSEA. The CDR3 region has the DNA TGCAGCGTTCTAGGGGGGGGCGCCTACGAGCAGTACTTC. Its translation is CSVLGGGAYEQYF.

This chain links TRBV20-1 with TRBJ1-2; the D is unclear. The CDR3 consists of 12 residues. V was clipped by 3 bases and J by 10 bases, with 15 bases between them. Germline assignment: CDR1 DFQATT and CDR2 SNEGSKA (reference sequence). The CDR3 sequence is CSARAGPVDYTF. CDR3 nucleotides: TGCAGTGCTAGGGCCGGCCCGGTCGACTACACCTTC.

The chain employs TRBV30 and TRBJ2-1; D not certain. The V gene lost 2 bases and the J gene lost 4 bases, with 9 bases spanning the gap. This CDR3 contains 13 residues. Germline V gene lookup returns CDR1 GTSNPN and CDR2 SVGIG (reference sequence). CDR3: CAWSLPSYNEQFF. CDR3 DNA: TGTGCCTGGAGTTTGCCTAGTTACAATGAGCAGTTCTTC.